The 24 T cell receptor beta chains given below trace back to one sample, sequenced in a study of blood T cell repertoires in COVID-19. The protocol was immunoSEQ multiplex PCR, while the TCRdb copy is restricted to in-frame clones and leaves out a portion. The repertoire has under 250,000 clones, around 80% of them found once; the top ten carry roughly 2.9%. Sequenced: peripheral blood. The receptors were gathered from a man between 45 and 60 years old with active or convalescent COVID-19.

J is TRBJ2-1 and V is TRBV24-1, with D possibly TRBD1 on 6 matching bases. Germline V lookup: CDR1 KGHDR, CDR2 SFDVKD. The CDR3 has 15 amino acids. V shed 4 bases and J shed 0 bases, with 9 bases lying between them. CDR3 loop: CATSDHRASYNEQFF. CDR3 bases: TGTGCCACCAGTGACCACAGGGCCTCCTACAATGAGCAGTTCTTC.

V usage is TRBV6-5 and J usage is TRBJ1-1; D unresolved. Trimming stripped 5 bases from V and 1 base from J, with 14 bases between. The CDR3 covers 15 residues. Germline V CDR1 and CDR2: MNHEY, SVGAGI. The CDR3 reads CASSPYAGPNTEAFF. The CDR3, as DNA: TGTGCCAGCAGTCCTTACGCCGGTCCGAACACTGAAGCTTTCTTT.

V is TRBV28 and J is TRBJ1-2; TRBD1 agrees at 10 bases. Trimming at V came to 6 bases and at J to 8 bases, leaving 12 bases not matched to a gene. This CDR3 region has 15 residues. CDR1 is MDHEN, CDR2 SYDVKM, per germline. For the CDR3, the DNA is TGTGCCAGCAGCCTTCCCGGACAGGGGGGAAAGGGCTACACCTTC. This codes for CASSLPGQGGKGYTF.

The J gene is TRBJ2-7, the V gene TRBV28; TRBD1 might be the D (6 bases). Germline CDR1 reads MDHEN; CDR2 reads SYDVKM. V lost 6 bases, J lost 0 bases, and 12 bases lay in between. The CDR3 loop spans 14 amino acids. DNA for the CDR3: TGTGCCAGCAGGGAACAGGGAAGCTCCTACGAGCAGTACTTC. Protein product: CASREQGSSYEQYF.

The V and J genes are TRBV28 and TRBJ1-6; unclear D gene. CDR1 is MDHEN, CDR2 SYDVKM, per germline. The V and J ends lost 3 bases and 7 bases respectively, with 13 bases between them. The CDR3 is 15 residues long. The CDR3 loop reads CASSFRRAGNSPLHF. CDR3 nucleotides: TGTGCCAGCAGTTTTAGGAGGGCCGGGAATTCACCCCTCCACTTT.

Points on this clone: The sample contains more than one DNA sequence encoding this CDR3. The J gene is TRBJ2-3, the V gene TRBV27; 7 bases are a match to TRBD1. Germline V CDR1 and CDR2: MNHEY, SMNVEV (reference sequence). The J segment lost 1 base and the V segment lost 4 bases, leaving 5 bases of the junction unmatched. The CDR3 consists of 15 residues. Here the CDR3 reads CASSSRDSRTDTQYF. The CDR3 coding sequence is TGTGCCAGCAGTTCTCGGGACAGTCGCACAGATACGCAGTATTTT.

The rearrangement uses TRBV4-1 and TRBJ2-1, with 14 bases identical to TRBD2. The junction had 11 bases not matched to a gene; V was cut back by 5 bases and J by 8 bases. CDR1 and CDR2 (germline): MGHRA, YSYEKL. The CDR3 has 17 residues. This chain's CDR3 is CASSYRLAGGPRDEQFF. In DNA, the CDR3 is TGCGCCAGCAGCTACAGACTAGCGGGGGGGCCTCGGGATGAGCAGTTCTTC.

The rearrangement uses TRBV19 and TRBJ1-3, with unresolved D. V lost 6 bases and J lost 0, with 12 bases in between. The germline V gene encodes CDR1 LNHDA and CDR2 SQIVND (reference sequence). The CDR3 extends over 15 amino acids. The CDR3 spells CASSLSGVSGNTIYF. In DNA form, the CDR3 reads TGTGCCAGTAGCTTATCGGGAGTCTCTGGAAACACCATATATTTT.

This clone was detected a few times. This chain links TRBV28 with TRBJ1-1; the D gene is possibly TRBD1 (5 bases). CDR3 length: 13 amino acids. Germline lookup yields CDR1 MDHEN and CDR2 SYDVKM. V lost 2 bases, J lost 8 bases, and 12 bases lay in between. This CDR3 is CASSLNMQGEAFF. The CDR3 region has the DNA TGTGCCAGCAGTTTAAACATGCAGGGAGAAGCTTTCTTT.

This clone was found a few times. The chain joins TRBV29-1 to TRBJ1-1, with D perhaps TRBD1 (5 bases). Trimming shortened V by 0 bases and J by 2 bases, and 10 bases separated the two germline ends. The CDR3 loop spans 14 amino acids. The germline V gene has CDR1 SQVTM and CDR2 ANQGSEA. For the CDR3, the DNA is TGCAGCGTTGAAGAATTTAGGGGAAACACTGAAGCTTTCTTT. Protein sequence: CSVEEFRGNTEAFF. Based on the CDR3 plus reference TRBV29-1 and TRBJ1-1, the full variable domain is SAVISQKPSRDICQRGTSLTIQCQVDSQVTMMFWYRQQPGQSLTLIATANQGSEATYESGFVIDKFPISRPNLTFSTLTVSNMSPEDSSIYLCSVEEFRGNTEAFFGQGTRLTVV.

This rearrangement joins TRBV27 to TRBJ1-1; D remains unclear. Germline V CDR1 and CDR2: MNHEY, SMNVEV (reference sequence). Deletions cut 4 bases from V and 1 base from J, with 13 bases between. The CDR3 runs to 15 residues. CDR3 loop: CASSSYGPTNTEAFF. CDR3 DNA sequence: TGTGCCAGCAGTTCGTACGGTCCCACGAACACTGAAGCTTTCTTT.

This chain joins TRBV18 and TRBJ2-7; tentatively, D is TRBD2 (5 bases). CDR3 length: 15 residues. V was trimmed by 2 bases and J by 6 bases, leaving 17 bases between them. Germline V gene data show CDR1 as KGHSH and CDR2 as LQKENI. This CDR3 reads CASSPTTPVRGEQYF. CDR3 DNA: TGTGCCAGCTCACCAACCACCCCCGTCCGGGGCGAGCAGTACTTC. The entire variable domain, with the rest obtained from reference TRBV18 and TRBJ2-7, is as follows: NAGVMQNPRHLVRRRGQEARLRCSPMKGHSHVYWYRQLPEEGLKFMVYLQKENIIDESGMPKERFSAEFPKEGPSILRIQQVVRGDSAAYFCASSPTTPVRGEQYFGPGTRLTVT.

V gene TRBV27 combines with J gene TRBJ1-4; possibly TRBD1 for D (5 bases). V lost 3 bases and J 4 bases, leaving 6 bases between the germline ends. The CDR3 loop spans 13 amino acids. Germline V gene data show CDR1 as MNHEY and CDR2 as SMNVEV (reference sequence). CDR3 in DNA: TGTGCCAGCAGTTTCCAGGGTAATGAAAAACTGTTTTTT. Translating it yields CASSFQGNEKLFF.

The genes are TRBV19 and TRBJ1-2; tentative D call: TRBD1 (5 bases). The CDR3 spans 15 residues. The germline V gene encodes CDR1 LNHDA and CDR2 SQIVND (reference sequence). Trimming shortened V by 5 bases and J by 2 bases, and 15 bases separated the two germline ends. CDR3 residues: CASSPRQTLNYGYTF. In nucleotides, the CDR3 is TGTGCCAGTAGTCCGAGACAGACGCTCAACTATGGCTACACCTTC.

The CDR3 DNA sequence: TGTGCCAGCAGTTTCCCCCTGGGAGCGGGAGAGGACAATGAGCAGTTCTTC. This encodes CASSFPLGAGEDNEQFF. The chain combines TRBV28 with TRBJ2-1; 8 bases map to TRBD2. Germline V gene sequence: CDR1 MDHEN, CDR2 SYDVKM. Trimming removed 3 bases from V and 5 bases from J; junction bases left unmatched: 12. The CDR3 sequence is 17 residues long.

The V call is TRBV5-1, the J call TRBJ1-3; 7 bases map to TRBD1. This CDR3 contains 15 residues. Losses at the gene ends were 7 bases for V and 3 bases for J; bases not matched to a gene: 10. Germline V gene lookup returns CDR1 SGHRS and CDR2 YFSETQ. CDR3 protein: CASSASTGFGNTIYF. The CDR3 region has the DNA TGCGCCAGCTCGGCTTCGACAGGGTTTGGAAACACCATATATTTT.

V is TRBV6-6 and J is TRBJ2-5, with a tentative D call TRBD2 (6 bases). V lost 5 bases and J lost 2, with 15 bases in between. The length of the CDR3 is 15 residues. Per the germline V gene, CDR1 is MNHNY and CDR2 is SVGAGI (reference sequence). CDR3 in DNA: TGTGCCAGCAGTGCCGTGGGGCGGGGACAAGAGACCCAGTACTTC. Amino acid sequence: CASSAVGRGQETQYF.

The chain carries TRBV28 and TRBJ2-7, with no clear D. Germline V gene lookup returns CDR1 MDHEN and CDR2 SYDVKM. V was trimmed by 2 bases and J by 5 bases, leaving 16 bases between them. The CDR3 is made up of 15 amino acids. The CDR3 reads CASSLLGGSGDEQYF. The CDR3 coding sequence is TGTGCCAGCAGTTTACTTGGCGGAAGTGGCGACGAGCAGTACTTC.

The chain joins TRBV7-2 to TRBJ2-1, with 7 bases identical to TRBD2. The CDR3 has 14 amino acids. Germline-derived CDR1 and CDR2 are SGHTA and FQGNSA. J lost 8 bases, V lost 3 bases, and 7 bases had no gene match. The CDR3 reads CASSFGGSRDEQFF. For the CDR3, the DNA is TGTGCCAGCAGCTTTGGCGGGAGTAGGGATGAGCAGTTCTTC.

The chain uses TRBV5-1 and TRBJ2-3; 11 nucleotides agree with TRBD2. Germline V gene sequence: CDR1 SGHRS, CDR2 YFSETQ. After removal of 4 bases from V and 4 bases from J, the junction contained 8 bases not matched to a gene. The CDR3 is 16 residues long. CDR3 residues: CASSPPLAGGPDTQYF. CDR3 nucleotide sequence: TGCGCCAGCAGCCCCCCTCTAGCGGGAGGACCAGATACGCAGTATTTT.

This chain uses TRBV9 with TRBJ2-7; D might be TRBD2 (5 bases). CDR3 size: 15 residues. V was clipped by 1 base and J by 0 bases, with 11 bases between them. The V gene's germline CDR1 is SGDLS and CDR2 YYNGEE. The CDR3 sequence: CASSVSYGSSYEQYF. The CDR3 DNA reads TGTGCCAGCAGCGTAAGTTATGGGAGCTCCTACGAGCAGTACTTC. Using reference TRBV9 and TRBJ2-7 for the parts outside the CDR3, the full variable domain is DSGVTQTPKHLITATGQRVTLRCSPRSGDLSVYWYQQSLDQGLQFLIQYYNGEERAKGNILERFSAQQFPDLHSELNLSSLELGDSALYFCASSVSYGSSYEQYFGPGTRLTVT.

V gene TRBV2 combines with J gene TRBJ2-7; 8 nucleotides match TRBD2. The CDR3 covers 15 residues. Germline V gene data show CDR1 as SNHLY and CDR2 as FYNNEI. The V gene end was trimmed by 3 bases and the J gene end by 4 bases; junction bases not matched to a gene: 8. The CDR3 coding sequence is TGTGCCAGCAGTGACGACGGGAGGGCCGCTTACGAGCAGTACTTC. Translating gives CASSDDGRAAYEQYF.

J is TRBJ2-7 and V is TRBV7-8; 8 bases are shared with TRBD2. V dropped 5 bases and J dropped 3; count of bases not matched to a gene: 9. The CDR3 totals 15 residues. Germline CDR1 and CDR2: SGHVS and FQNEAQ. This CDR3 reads CASSPSGGGGYEQYF. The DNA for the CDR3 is TGTGCCAGCAGCCCGAGCGGGGGTGGTGGCTACGAGCAGTACTTC.

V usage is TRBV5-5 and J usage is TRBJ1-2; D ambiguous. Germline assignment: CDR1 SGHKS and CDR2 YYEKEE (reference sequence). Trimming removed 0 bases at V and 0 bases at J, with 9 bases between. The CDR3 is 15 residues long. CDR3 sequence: CASSLEQKTNYGYTF. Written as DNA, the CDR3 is TGTGCCAGCAGCTTGGAACAGAAGACTAACTATGGCTACACCTTC. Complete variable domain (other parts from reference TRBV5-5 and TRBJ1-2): DAGVTQSPTHLIKTRGQQVTLRCSPISGHKSVSWYQQVLGQGPQFIFQYYEKEERGRGNFPDRFSARQFPNYSSELNVNALLLGDSALYLCASSLEQKTNYGYTFGSGTRLTVV.